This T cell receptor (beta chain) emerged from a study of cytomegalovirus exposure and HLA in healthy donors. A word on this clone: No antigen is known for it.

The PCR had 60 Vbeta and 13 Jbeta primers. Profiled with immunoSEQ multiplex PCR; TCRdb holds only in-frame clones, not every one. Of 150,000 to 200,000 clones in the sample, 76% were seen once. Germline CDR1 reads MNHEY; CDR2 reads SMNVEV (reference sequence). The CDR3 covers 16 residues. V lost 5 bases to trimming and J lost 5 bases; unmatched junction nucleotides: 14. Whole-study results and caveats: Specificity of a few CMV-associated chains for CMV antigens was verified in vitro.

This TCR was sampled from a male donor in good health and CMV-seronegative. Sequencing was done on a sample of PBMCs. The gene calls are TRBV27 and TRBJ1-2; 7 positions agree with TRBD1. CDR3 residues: CASSGGVRGPGYGYTF. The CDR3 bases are TGTGCCAGCAGTGGGGGAGTGAGGGGGCCCGGATATGGCTACACCTTC.